The clone carrying this T cell receptor beta chain was seen at least ten times. The antigen remains unidentified. Ophthalmopathy patients showed a Clinical Activity Score of at least 3, NOSPECS grade of at least 4 and duration under 3 months. Fresh peripheral blood, around 9.3 ml of it, supplied the PBMCs. This entry comes from a study of T cells in Graves' hyperthyroidism and ophthalmopathy. The overall study: Peripheral blood specimens were obtained at initial diagnosis, prior to any treatment. Study-level results: Also found in blood were most expanded thyroid clonotypes above 0.001.

Trimming took off 2 bases at V and 3 bases at J, with 16 bases between the two ends. Per germline, CDR1 SGHAT and CDR2 FQNNGV. The CDR3 loop spans 16 amino acids. Researchers took RNA transcripts and amplified the TCR beta CDR3 regions from them. A first-round RT-PCR of the TCR CDR3 used the HTBI primer set. TCRdb redid the calling of the multiplex PCR reads with MiXCR, one entry per CDR3 protein. Among about 52,000 distinct CDR3 sequences listed, approximately 52% were seen once. The receptor was derived from a woman aged 45-65 years with Graves' ophthalmopathy. The chain carries TRBV11-2 and TRBJ2-5, with D perhaps TRBD1 or TRBD2 (6 bases each). The source material was blood. The CDR3 reads CASSLMGGGWEETQYF. CDR3 nucleotide sequence: TGTGCCAGCAGCTTAATGGGGGGCGGATGGGAAGAGACCCAGTACTTC.